These T cell receptor beta chains were read from a single sample in a study of cytotoxic CD8 clonotypes in ibrutinib-treated CLL. Clones were sequenced by immunoSEQ multiplex PCR, and TCRdb holds only the in-frame ones, with some missing. The profile shows 110,000 to 150,000 clones, 75% to 80% of them singletons. The sample in question was PBMCs, obtained after 24 months of ibrutinib treatment. The source of these receptors is a human donor with chronic lymphocytic leukemia. CDR3s include the opening cysteine and the closing phenylalanine or tryptophan. Rows give clone size only sometimes, using once, few, many, or a class for an expanded clone.

v_call: TRBV6-1
clone_size: -
cdr3_length: 20
j_call: TRBJ2-1
cdr3_aa: CASSAAPGGFIRTIQNEQFF

v_call: TRBV7-6
clone_size: few
cdr3_length: 14
j_call: TRBJ2-7
cdr3_aa: CASSHSGGPYEQYF

v_call: TRBV21-1
clone_size: -
cdr3_length: 16
j_call: TRBJ1-5
cdr3_aa: CASSSSQGRGDQPQHF

v_call: TRBV7-2
clone_size: -
cdr3_length: 15
j_call: TRBJ2-5
cdr3_aa: CASSPPGGQGETQYF

v_call: TRBV14
clone_size: -
cdr3_length: 13
j_call: TRBJ1-1
cdr3_aa: CASSQDQNTEAFF

v_call: TRBV18
clone_size: -
cdr3_length: 12
j_call: TRBJ2-7
cdr3_aa: CASSPVTDEQYF

v_call: TRBV20-1
clone_size: -
cdr3_length: 11
j_call: TRBJ2-1
cdr3_aa: CSATGYNEQFF

v_call: TRBV7-2
clone_size: -
cdr3_length: 14
j_call: TRBJ2-1
cdr3_aa: CASSLSGSHGEQFF

v_call: TRBV7-6
clone_size: -
cdr3_length: 13
j_call: TRBJ2-3
cdr3_aa: CASSLAPPDTQYF

v_call: TRBV18
clone_size: -
cdr3_length: 12
j_call: TRBJ2-1
cdr3_aa: CASSPARASRFF

v_call: TRBV6-6
clone_size: -
cdr3_length: 12
j_call: TRBJ2-7
cdr3_aa: CASRRGSYEQYF

v_call: TRBV6-5
clone_size: -
cdr3_length: 16
j_call: TRBJ2-1
cdr3_aa: CASSYQGLAQKNEQFF

v_call: TRBV7-3
clone_size: -
cdr3_length: 13
j_call: TRBJ2-1
cdr3_aa: CASRGPGVNEQFF

v_call: TRBV11-3
clone_size: many
cdr3_length: 17
j_call: TRBJ2-3
cdr3_aa: CASSLGRREVFTDTQYF

v_call: TRBV7-2
clone_size: once
cdr3_length: 16
j_call: TRBJ2-3
cdr3_aa: CASSPPLAGGSDTQYF

v_call: TRBV28
clone_size: -
cdr3_length: 15
j_call: TRBJ1-2
cdr3_aa: CASREGRDLGYGYTF

v_call: TRBV6-5
clone_size: once
cdr3_length: 15
j_call: TRBJ2-7
cdr3_aa: CASSYYQGGSYEQYF

v_call: TRBV11-1
clone_size: -
cdr3_length: 14
j_call: TRBJ2-3
cdr3_aa: CASSRPPNTDTQYF

v_call: TRBV20-1
clone_size: once
cdr3_length: 11
j_call: TRBJ2-1
cdr3_aa: CSARGPTRQFF

v_call: TRBV6-6
clone_size: -
cdr3_length: 14
j_call: TRBJ1-5
cdr3_aa: CASSPGQAGAPQHF

v_call: TRBV19
clone_size: -
cdr3_length: 16
j_call: TRBJ1-4
cdr3_aa: CASTKRGTGLNEKLFF

v_call: TRBV9
clone_size: -
cdr3_length: 14
j_call: TRBJ1-1
cdr3_aa: CASSVGQGATEAFF

v_call: TRBV11-1
clone_size: -
cdr3_length: 13
j_call: TRBJ2-7
cdr3_aa: CASSLQGGYEQYF

v_call: TRBV18
clone_size: few
cdr3_length: 14
j_call: TRBJ1-1
cdr3_aa: CASSPLSGNTEAFF

v_call: TRBV5-1
clone_size: -
cdr3_length: 14
j_call: TRBJ1-1
cdr3_aa: CASNQGRSGTEAFF